Sequencing of this T cell receptor beta chain was carried out in a study of breast tumors, draining lymph nodes, adjacent tissues. The study, taken as a whole, reports: Tumors had less TCR diversity than lymph nodes, more than nontumor tissue.

Trimming stripped 4 bases from V and 6 bases from J, with 11 bases between. Per the germline V gene, CDR1 is SGHRS and CDR2 is YFSETQ. The length of the CDR3 is 13 residues. TCRdb redid the calling of the multiplex PCR reads with MiXCR, one entry per CDR3 protein. Seen here are roughly 220,000 distinct CDR3 sequences, under 40% observed once, and the top ten hold approximately 4%. Note on this clonotype: The antigen is unknown.

Breast cancer patients provided tissue from their axillary draining lymph nodes. This TCR derives from a female donor with breast cancer. Some clones in this sample may be carry-over from other donors' samples. The source material was axillary lymph node tissue. This chain joins TRBV5-1 and TRBJ2-1; the D gene is possibly TRBD1 (6 bases). The CDR3 coding sequence is TGCGCCAGCAGCCCCCAACAGGGCAATGAGCAGTTCTTC. This translates into CASSPQQGNEQFF.